These T cell receptor beta chains were read from a single sample in a study of blood T cell repertoires in COVID-19. This table comes from immunoSEQ multiplex PCR, and its TCRdb copy is limited to in-frame clones, with some not included. Altogether about 190,000 clones are present, less than 85% being singletons, with the ten largest covering about 13%. The specimen sequenced was peripheral blood. The receptors originated from a man aged 50 to 59 who had recovered from COVID-19. Both conserved end residues are trimmed from each CDR3. A D gene is named only where the DNA matches it firmly. Size tells how often a clone was seen (once, few, many) or the class of an expanded clone, and some rows leave it out.

D gene | CDR3 length | clone size | V gene | CDR3 protein
. | 15 | . | TRBV7-4 | ASSLVPGQGQNTEAF
TRBD1 | 12 | . | TRBV28 | ASSPSRGTYEQY
TRBD1 | 12 | . | TRBV25-1 | ASSPWTGSNTIY
. | 9 | . | TRBV6-5 | ATIQRDTQY
. | 11 | . | TRBV30 | AWSSQSHGELF
TRBD2 | 12 | few | TRBV11-2 | ASSLAGGPYEQY
. | 10 | few | TRBV25-1 | ASSEGAGGYT
. | 14 | . | TRBV7-9 | ASSHGRGFLGNTIY
TRBD1 | 9 | . | TRBV27 | ASSPGQVQY
. | 11 | . | TRBV11-3 | ASSVYTSDTQY
TRBD1 | 10 | . | TRBV6-6 | ASNDREETQY
TRBD2 | 14 | . | TRBV5-1 | ASSKTRREAYNEQF
. | 9 | . | TRBV6-6 | ASAPDTEAF
TRBD2 | 14 | . | TRBV9 | ASSVGAGETYNEQF
TRBD1 | 12 | . | TRBV7-2 | ASSLNRGQETQY
TRBD2 | 12 | . | TRBV29-1 | SVTSGGGTGELF
. | 10 | . | TRBV29-1 | SVESASYEQY
. | 16 | . | TRBV21-1 | ASSKSKDRGRTVNEQY
. | 13 | . | TRBV19 | ATQPRGTSNQPQH
. | 12 | . | TRBV29-1 | SVALTVLGATIY
TRBD1 | 13 | . | TRBV6-5 | ASSWGQERSDGYT
TRBD2 | 12 | . | TRBV6-6 | ASRSTSGSYEQY